A single TCR beta chain is shown here with its context. Its antigen is not identified. This entry comes from a study of cytomegalovirus exposure and HLA in healthy donors. Points from the study as a whole: Common viral pathogens were later found to be apparently linked to several of the most significant clusters. V- and J-gene trimming in TCR beta was tied to a missense DCLRE1C variant by an analysis performed later.

PCR was performed using 60 Vbeta and 13 Jbeta primers. In the authors' methods: Some 12 million shared chains were among the approximately 87 million unique TCR beta chains that a later analysis counted. TCRdb keeps only in-frame clones here, not all; method: immunoSEQ multiplex PCR. That table is the source of V, J and clone size, and D and trimming were worked out from the DNA. The table includes 95,000 to 100,000 clones, around three quarters detected once. The sequencing sample was made of PBMCs. The receptor was isolated from a man in his fifties or sixties in good health and CMV-seropositive.

The DNA of the CDR3 is TGTGCCAGCAGCTTAATAAGGGCGGGGGTGGATACGCAGTATTTT. It encodes CASSLIRAGVDTQYF. The V gene is TRBV7-3, the J gene TRBJ2-3; TRBD2 aligns across 7 bases. From germline, CDR1 is SGHTA and CDR2 FQGTGA. The CDR3 is made up of 15 amino acids. The junction had 7 bases not matched to a gene; V was cut back by 1 base and J by 6 bases.